This TCR beta chain originates from a study of tissue T cells after allogeneic stem cell transplantation. The method was immunoSEQ multiplex PCR; TCRdb's version includes in-frame clones alone and lacks a portion of them. Among more than 1,000 clones, just under 45% were seen once, and the ten largest hold around two fifths. V was cut by 1 base and J by 2 bases, with 9 bases left in between. From germline, CDR1 is SEHNR and CDR2 FQNEAQ (reference sequence). The CDR3 extends over 14 amino acids. Specimen: esophageal tissue, collected at autopsy. This chain links TRBV7-9 with TRBJ2-7, with D uncertain. The receptor was isolated from a female patient aged 40-75 years with steroid-refractory graft-versus-host disease after an allogeneic stem cell transplant. A share of the T cells may be of graft donor origin. CDR3 sequence reads: CASSLDQVPYEQYF. CDR3 in DNA: TGTGCCAGCAGCTTAGACCAGGTACCCTACGAGCAGTACTTC.